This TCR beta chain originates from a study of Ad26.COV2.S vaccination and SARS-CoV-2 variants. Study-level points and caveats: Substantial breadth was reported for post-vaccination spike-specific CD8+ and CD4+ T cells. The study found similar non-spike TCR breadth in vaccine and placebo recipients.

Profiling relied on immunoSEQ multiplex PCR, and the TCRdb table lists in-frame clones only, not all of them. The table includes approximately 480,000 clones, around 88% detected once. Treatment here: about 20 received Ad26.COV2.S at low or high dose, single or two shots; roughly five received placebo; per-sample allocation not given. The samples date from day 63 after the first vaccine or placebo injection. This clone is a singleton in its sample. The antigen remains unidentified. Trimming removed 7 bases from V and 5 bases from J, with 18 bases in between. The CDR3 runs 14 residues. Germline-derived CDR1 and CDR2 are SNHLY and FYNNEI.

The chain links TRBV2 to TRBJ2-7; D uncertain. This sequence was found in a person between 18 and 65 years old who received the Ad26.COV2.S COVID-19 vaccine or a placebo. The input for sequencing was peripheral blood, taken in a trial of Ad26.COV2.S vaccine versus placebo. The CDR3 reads CASKPMVTPNEQYF. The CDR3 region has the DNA TGTGCCAGCAAGCCTATGGTGACCCCGAACGAGCAGTACTTC.